These T cell receptor beta chains were read from a single sample in a study of T cell responses to AZD1222 COVID-19 vaccine. Clones were sequenced by immunoSEQ multiplex PCR, and TCRdb holds only the in-frame ones, with some missing. The sample lists some 84,000 clones; roughly 87% were seen once. The sequences come from peripheral blood, collected 28 days after the second AZD1222 dose. Source of these receptors: an adult who received the AZD1222 COVID-19 vaccine. The CDR3 runs from the conserved cysteine through the conserved F or W. A D gene is named only where the DNA matches it firmly. Some rows have no size entry. The others give once, few or many, or a class for an expanded clone.

D: NA
J: TRBJ1-5
V: TRBV7-2
size: NA
DNA: TGTGCCAGCAGAGAGGCGGCAGGTACTAATCAGCCCCAGCATTTT
CDR3: CASREAAGTNQPQHF

D: NA
J: TRBJ1-2
V: TRBV19
size: once
DNA: TGTGCCAGTAGTATAGGACAGCTAAACTATGGCTACACCTTC
CDR3: CASSIGQLNYGYTF

D: TRBD2
J: TRBJ2-7
V: TRBV6-5
size: NA
DNA: TGTGCCAGCAGTTACTTCGCCGCGGGGGACTACGAGCAGTACTTC
CDR3: CASSYFAAGDYEQYF

D: TRBD2
J: TRBJ2-3
V: TRBV7-2
size: once
DNA: TGTGCCAGCAGTTATACGGGGGGGTACACAGATACGCAGTATTTT
CDR3: CASSYTGGYTDTQYF

D: NA
J: TRBJ1-2
V: TRBV7-8
size: NA
DNA: TGTGCCAGCAGCCCTATAGGGGCAGAGGGCTACACCTTC
CDR3: CASSPIGAEGYTF

D: NA
J: TRBJ2-6
V: TRBV28
size: NA
DNA: TGTGCCAGCAAAGAGAATGGGGCCAACGTCCTGACTTTC
CDR3: CASKENGANVLTF

D: NA
J: TRBJ2-1
V: TRBV21-1
size: NA
DNA: TGTGCCAGCAGCAAAGTCTGGTTATCCTACAATGAGCAGTTCTTC
CDR3: CASSKVWLSYNEQFF

D: NA
J: TRBJ2-3
V: TRBV7-2
size: NA
DNA: TGTGCCAGCAGCCAACTAGTTTCGGTCGTAGATACGCAGTATTTT
CDR3: CASSQLVSVVDTQYF

D: TRBD2
J: TRBJ2-5
V: TRBV4-3
size: NA
DNA: TGCGCCAGCAGCCAAGGCCCCTTACTAGCGGGGGGGCCGCAGACCCAGTACTTC
CDR3: CASSQGPLLAGGPQTQYF

D: NA
J: TRBJ1-4
V: TRBV7-2
size: NA
DNA: TGTGCCAGCAGCCACAGAGGTAATGAAAAACTGTTTTTT
CDR3: CASSHRGNEKLFF

D: NA
J: TRBJ1-2
V: TRBV7-2
size: NA
DNA: TGTGCCAGCAGCCGGGGCGGGCGGATCAACTATGGCTACACCTTC
CDR3: CASSRGGRINYGYTF

D: NA
J: TRBJ2-3
V: TRBV9
size: NA
DNA: TGTGCCAGCAGCGTAGAAGGTACGCAGTATTTT
CDR3: CASSVEGTQYF

D: NA
J: TRBJ1-2
V: TRBV29-1
size: NA
DNA: TGCAGCGGGACAGTGAACTTCGGCTACACCTTC
CDR3: CSGTVNFGYTF

D: NA
J: TRBJ2-2
V: TRBV18
size: NA
DNA: TGTGCCAGCTCATCCCGAGGACAGGGGGAGCTGTTTTTT
CDR3: CASSSRGQGELFF

D: NA
J: TRBJ2-5
V: TRBV28
size: NA
DNA: TGTGCCAGCTTTGACCAGGGCAGAGAGACCCAGTACTTC
CDR3: CASFDQGRETQYF

D: NA
J: TRBJ2-2
V: TRBV5-5
size: NA
DNA: TGTGCCAGCAGCTTGATGGCGTCAGGGGCGAACACCGGGGAGCTGTTTTTT
CDR3: CASSLMASGANTGELFF

D: NA
J: TRBJ2-2
V: TRBV5-1
size: once
DNA: TGCGCCAGCAGCTTGGCCCCACAGGGTGTGATCACCGGGGAGCTGTTTTTT
CDR3: CASSLAPQGVITGELFF

D: NA
J: TRBJ1-5
V: TRBV4-1
size: NA
DNA: TGCGCCAGCAGCCAAGATCTGGGGAGGGCCCAGCATTTT
CDR3: CASSQDLGRAQHF

D: NA
J: TRBJ2-5
V: TRBV19
size: NA
DNA: TGTGCCAGTAGTATACAGGGTTTGTGGCAAGAGACCCAGTACTTC
CDR3: CASSIQGLWQETQYF

D: NA
J: TRBJ1-2
V: TRBV14
size: NA
DNA: TGTGCCAGCAGCCAACAGGATCGGGGAGGCTATGGCTACACCTTC
CDR3: CASSQQDRGGYGYTF

D: NA
J: TRBJ1-2
V: TRBV7-9
size: NA
DNA: TGTGCCAGCAGCTTCGGGCCGTCCTATGGCTACACCTTC
CDR3: CASSFGPSYGYTF

D: NA
J: TRBJ2-3
V: TRBV5-1
size: NA
DNA: TGCGCCAGCGGGCCGGGGCGGTTGTTGGATACGCAGTATTTT
CDR3: CASGPGRLLDTQYF

D: TRBD1
J: TRBJ2-3
V: TRBV19
size: NA
DNA: TGTGCCAGTAGTAATGACAGGGGGCGAGATACGCAGTATTTT
CDR3: CASSNDRGRDTQYF

D: NA
J: TRBJ1-3
V: TRBV11-1
size: NA
DNA: TGTGCCAGCAGCTCATCGGACAGCTCTGGAAACACCATATATTTT
CDR3: CASSSSDSSGNTIYF

D: NA
J: TRBJ2-5
V: TRBV7-2
size: NA
DNA: TGTGCCAGCAGCTCTCCGGGACTCGGGTGGGCCCAGTACTTC
CDR3: CASSSPGLGWAQYF

D: NA
J: TRBJ2-3
V: TRBV14
size: NA
DNA: TGTGCCAGCAGCCCCGAGGGGTATACGCAGTATTTT
CDR3: CASSPEGYTQYF

D: NA
J: TRBJ2-7
V: TRBV4-3
size: few
DNA: TGCGCCAGCAGCCAAGGTCCGAACAGCCCCTACGAGCAGTACTTC
CDR3: CASSQGPNSPYEQYF

D: TRBD2
J: TRBJ2-1
V: TRBV6-5
size: NA
DNA: TGTGCCAGCACCCTCCACAGGACTAGCGCCAATGAGCAGTTCTTC
CDR3: CASTLHRTSANEQFF

D: NA
J: TRBJ2-5
V: TRBV6-5
size: NA
DNA: TGTGCCAGCAGAAAAGAGGAGACCCAGTACTTC
CDR3: CASRKEETQYF

D: NA
J: TRBJ2-1
V: TRBV6-9
size: NA
DNA: TGTGCCAGCAGTTATCATAGCTCCTACAATGAGCAGTTCTTC
CDR3: CASSYHSSYNEQFF

D: TRBD1
J: TRBJ2-2
V: TRBV11-3
size: NA
DNA: TGTGCCAGCAGCCTCAGGGGGCGGACCGGGGAGCTGTTTTTT
CDR3: CASSLRGRTGELFF

D: TRBD1
J: TRBJ2-7
V: TRBV6-5
size: NA
DNA: TGTGCCAGCAGCCAGGACAGGACCACCTACGAGCAGTACTTC
CDR3: CASSQDRTTYEQYF

D: NA
J: TRBJ1-3
V: TRBV28
size: NA
DNA: TGTGCCAGCAGTTTAATTGGAAACACCATATATTTT
CDR3: CASSLIGNTIYF

D: NA
J: TRBJ1-6
V: TRBV5-1
size: NA
DNA: TGCGCCAGCAGCGAAATAAGCTCCTATAATTCACCCCTCCACTTT
CDR3: CASSEISSYNSPLHF

D: TRBD1
J: TRBJ1-2
V: TRBV2
size: NA
DNA: TGTGCCAGCAGAAAACAGGGGGGAGAAGGCGGCTACACCTTC
CDR3: CASRKQGGEGGYTF

D: NA
J: TRBJ2-5
V: TRBV15
size: NA
DNA: TGTGCCACCAGCAGAGATCGAGGCCAAGAGACCCAGTACTTC
CDR3: CATSRDRGQETQYF

D: TRBD2
J: TRBJ2-7
V: TRBV6-5
size: NA
DNA: TGTGCCAGCAGCCGTAGCGGGAGAACCTACGAGCAGTACTTC
CDR3: CASSRSGRTYEQYF

D: NA
J: TRBJ2-3
V: TRBV9
size: NA
DNA: TGTGCCAGCAGCGTGCTTAGTTCGGATACGCAGTATTTT
CDR3: CASSVLSSDTQYF

D: TRBD1
J: TRBJ1-1
V: TRBV29-1
size: few
DNA: TGCAGCGTTGAGGGGATGACAGGGGTGGCCACTGAAGCTTTCTTT
CDR3: CSVEGMTGVATEAFF

D: TRBD2
J: TRBJ2-7
V: TRBV7-2
size: NA
DNA: TGTGCCAGCAGGTCCGGGACTAGCGGAACCTACGAGCAGTACTTC
CDR3: CASRSGTSGTYEQYF

D: NA
J: TRBJ1-3
V: TRBV6-1
size: NA
DNA: TGTGCCAGCAGTGAAGCTGGGACTGGAGGAAACACCATATATTTT
CDR3: CASSEAGTGGNTIYF

D: NA
J: TRBJ1-1
V: TRBV19
size: NA
DNA: TGTGCCAGTAGTATAGTCCCCGGAGGAGTGGGTACTGAAGCTTTCTTT
CDR3: CASSIVPGGVGTEAFF

D: TRBD2
J: TRBJ2-1
V: TRBV7-9
size: few
DNA: TGTGCCAGCAGCCCGCAACTAGCGGGGGGAGCCTACAATGAGCAGTTCTTC
CDR3: CASSPQLAGGAYNEQFF